Listed here are 2 T cell receptor beta chains from one sample, sequenced in a study of tumor-infiltrating lymphocytes in primary liver carcinoma. Priming with a constant-region primer yielded TCR beta cDNA from roughly 500 ng total RNA. Library construction for TCR beta comprised three nested multiplex PCR rounds performed with slightly modified ARM-PCR. Each of the first two PCR rounds ran approximately 9 cycles with TRBV1-TRBV30 forward and C-beta reverse primers. TCRdb redid the calling of the multiplex PCR reads with MiXCR, one entry per CDR3 protein. The sample records about 84,000 distinct CDR3 sequences, about three quarters being singletons. Taking 20-30 mg of unsorted bulk tissue, the authors co-extracted RNA and DNA. The sample comprised liver tumor tissue from sampling region 1. Specified subset: tumor region T1, superior pole. The source is a man in his forties with primary liver carcinoma and hepatitis B virus infection.

On this clonotype itself: This may arise from a read error, as a much more abundant clone is one base away. The chain carries TRBV30 and TRBJ2-5; no reliable D call. The germline gives CDR1 GTSNPN, CDR2 SVGIG (reference sequence). The CDR3 consists of 15 residues. The CDR3, as DNA: TGTGCCTGGTGTGTACATTGGCAGGTCCAAAAGACCCAGTACTTC. Protein product: CAWCVHWQVQKTQYF. The full variable domain, completed using reference TRBV30 and TRBJ2-5, is SQTIHQWPATLVQPVGSPLSLECTVEGTSNPNLYWYRQAAGRGLQLLFYSVGIGQISSEVPQNLSASRPQDRQFILSSKKLLLSDSGFYLCAWCVHWQVQKTQYFGPGTRLLVL.

This clonotype was seen more than once but under ten times. Being one base from a much bigger clone, this may be a read error. The conserved phenylalanine or tryptophan is not found at the CDR3 terminus, so this likely reflects a read error. This chain connects TRBV28 to TRBJ2-5; 7 bases align to TRBD2. The V segment lost 5 bases and the J segment 1 base; nucleotides outside the gene matches: 7. The CDR3 totals 15 residues. CDR1 is MDHEN and CDR2 is SYDVKM in the germline V gene. CDR3 loop: CASSGHGTTQETQYL. The CDR3 DNA reads TGTGCCAGCAGTGGGCACGGGACTACCCAAGAGACCCAGTACTTA.